Following are 25 T cell receptor beta chains from one sample sequenced in a study of blood T cell repertoires in COVID-19. TCRdb's copy holds only in-frame clones and misses some; the assay was immunoSEQ multiplex PCR. The repertoire includes approximately 100,000 clones, approximately 90% of them detected once, and roughly 4.2% sits in the top ten. Sequences were obtained from peripheral blood. All receptors come from a human donor with COVID-19, enrolled during active disease. The donor label of this sample is uncertain.

This chain joins TRBV29-1 and TRBJ1-1; D uncertain. The germline gives CDR1 SQVTM, CDR2 ANQGSEA. This CDR3 contains 12 residues. V was shortened by 4 bases and J by 4 bases, with 10 bases between the two germline ends. CDR3: CSVVSGGTEAFF. CDR3 sequence (DNA): TGCAGCGTTGTTTCGGGTGGCACTGAAGCTTTCTTT.

This clone was seen once. The rearrangement links TRBV5-1 to TRBJ2-5; tentative D call: TRBD2 (7 bases). The CDR3 is 15 residues long. Germline assignment: CDR1 SGHRS and CDR2 YFSETQ. Deletions cut 0 bases from V and 5 bases from J, with 14 bases between. As DNA, the CDR3 is TGCGCCAGCAGCTTGGAAGGACTAGGGGGGGAGACCCAGTACTTC. This translates into CASSLEGLGGETQYF.

The chain recombines TRBV7-2 with TRBJ2-3, with TRBD2 matching over 9 bases. CDR1 SGHTA and CDR2 FQGNSA come from the germline V gene. V was pared by 1 base and J by 6 bases, with 8 bases of the junction left unmatched. This CDR3 has 16 residues. The CDR3: CASSLGPAGGSDTQYF. The CDR3 DNA sequence: TGTGCCAGCAGCTTAGGTCCAGCGGGGGGTTCTGATACGCAGTATTTT.

The rearrangement links TRBV7-6 to TRBJ1-4, with 8 bases identical to TRBD1. Germline V gene lookup returns CDR1 SGHVS and CDR2 FNYEAQ. V shed 3 bases and J 2 bases; nucleotides not matched to a gene: 2. The CDR3 is 15 amino acids. The CDR3 nucleotides read TGTGCCAGCAGCTTGTCAGGGGGCACTAATGAAAAACTGTTTTTT. Residues: CASSLSGGTNEKLFF.

The chain uses TRBV29-1 and TRBJ2-3; 9 bases are a match to TRBD2. From germline, CDR1 is SQVTM and CDR2 ANQGSEA. CDR3 length: 14 amino acids. V lost 4 bases to trimming and J lost 4 bases; unmatched junction nucleotides: 6. The CDR3 DNA is TGCAGCGTTGGGGAGGCGGGGGGGCCAGATACGCAGTATTTT. Its protein is CSVGEAGGPDTQYF.

This chain uses TRBV11-2 with TRBJ2-7; tentative D call: TRBD1 (5 bases). The length of the CDR3 is 12 residues. Trimming cost V 5 bases and J 4 bases, with 9 bases left between them. Germline V gives CDR1 SGHAT, CDR2 FQNNGV. The CDR3 DNA reads TGTGCCAGCAGCACTCCAGGGTACGAGCAGTACTTC. Translating it yields CASSTPGYEQYF.

This clone was seen a single time. The chain has TRBV27 and TRBJ2-1; D is unresolved. The V end lost 10 bases, the J end lost 3 bases, and 16 bases lay between the germline ends. Germline CDR1 MNHEY, CDR2 SMNVEV (reference sequence). The length of the CDR3 is 14 residues. The CDR3 region has the DNA TGTGCCACCGCAGGAATTCCCTACTACAATGAGCAGTTCTTC. Its translation is CATAGIPYYNEQFF.

The rearrangement joins TRBV6-5 to TRBJ1-1, with TRBD1 matching over 8 bases. CDR1 and CDR2 from the germline V gene are MNHEY and SVGAGI. Losses at the gene ends were 3 bases for V and 4 bases for J; bases not matched to a gene: 4. This CDR3 is 14 amino acids long. The CDR3 loop reads CASSYRTGSTEAFF. Here the CDR3 DNA reads TGTGCCAGCAGTTATCGGACAGGGAGCACTGAAGCTTTCTTT.

The genes are TRBV27 and TRBJ2-2; 9 bases are a match to TRBD1. CDR1 MNHEY and CDR2 SMNVEV come from the germline V gene (reference sequence). With 7 bases clipped from V and 4 bases from J, the junction kept 7 bases outside the gene matches. The CDR3 runs to 15 residues. Written as DNA, the CDR3 is TGTGCCAGCAATCCCGGGACAGGGACCACCGGGGAGCTGTTTTTT. Amino acids: CASNPGTGTTGELFF.

The V gene is TRBV6-2 or TRBV6-3, the J gene TRBJ2-3; D may be TRBD1 (6 bases). The CDR3 has 17 amino acids. V was cut by 4 bases and J by 3 bases, with 20 bases left in between. Germline assignment: CDR1 MNHEY and CDR2 SVGEGT. CDR3 loop: CASSSSGILTGTDTQYF. The CDR3 region has the DNA TGTGCCAGCAGTTCCTCCGGGATCCTAACAGGGACAGATACGCAGTATTTT.

With respect to this clone: Other DNA variants within this sample encode the same CDR3. This chain connects TRBV7-6 to TRBJ1-6, with D hard to call. CDR3 length equals 16 residues. Trimming removed 5 bases from V and 0 bases from J, with 11 bases in between. Per germline, CDR1 SGHVS and CDR2 FNYEAQ. The CDR3 DNA reads TGTGCCAGCAGCCTGCAAGGGAGCTCCTATAATTCACCCCTCCACTTT. Its translation is CASSLQGSSYNSPLHF.

This chain connects TRBV19 to TRBJ2-5; 10 bases are a match to TRBD1. The CDR3 has 14 amino acids. Germline CDR1 reads LNHDA; CDR2 reads SQIVND (reference sequence). V shed 5 bases and J 3 bases; nucleotides not matched to a gene: 3. The CDR3 DNA reads as TGTGCCAGTAGTGTCGGACAGGGGGAAGAGACCCAGTACTTC. It encodes CASSVGQGEETQYF.

This chain uses TRBV5-1 with TRBJ2-7; weak D call: TRBD2 (6 bases). V dropped 0 bases and J dropped 6 bases, with 10 bases sitting between them. In germline, CDR1 is SGHRS, CDR2 YFSETQ. The CDR3 totals 13 residues. The CDR3 sequence is CASSLAGEAEQYF. The CDR3 DNA reads as TGCGCCAGCAGCTTGGCGGGGGAGGCCGAGCAGTACTTC.

The CDR3 protein is CASSLGVAGGEQYF. For the CDR3, the DNA is TGTGCCAGCAGCTTAGGGGTAGCGGGAGGCGAGCAGTACTTC. The rearrangement joins TRBV7-9 to TRBJ2-7; 10 bases line up with TRBD2. Germline values: CDR1 SEHNR, CDR2 FQNEAQ (reference sequence). The CDR3 sequence is 14 residues long. V dropped 1 base and J dropped 6; count of bases not matched to a gene: 3.

The chain combines TRBV18 with TRBJ1-4; 8 bases match TRBD1. The length of the CDR3 is 16 residues. The V gene's germline CDR1 is KGHSH and CDR2 LQKENI. V lost 1 base and J lost 1; bases outside the gene matches: 2. The CDR3 bases are TGTGCCAGCTCACCACTAGGACAGGGAACTAATGAAAAACTGTTTTTT. Its translation is CASSPLGQGTNEKLFF.

The chain recombines TRBV11-3 with TRBJ2-1; the D gene is possibly TRBD2 (6 bases). Trimming removed 4 bases from V and 2 bases from J, with 18 bases in between. CDR1 is SGHNT, CDR2 YENEEA, per germline. CDR3 length equals 17 residues. The CDR3: CASSSLREGGTYNEQFF. The CDR3 bases are TGTGCCAGCAGCTCCCTCCGTGAGGGAGGAACCTACAATGAGCAGTTCTTC.

The CDR3 DNA follows: TGTGCCAGCAGTTCCACAGGGGGCACCGGGGAGCTGTTTTTT. Translating it yields CASSSTGGTGELFF. The chain links TRBV6-6 to TRBJ2-2; 8 positions match TRBD1. Trimming removed 4 bases from V and 4 bases from J; junction bases left unmatched: 2. Looked up from germline, CDR1 is MNHNY and CDR2 is SVGAGI (reference sequence). The CDR3 is made up of 14 amino acids.

The V gene is TRBV4-2, the J gene TRBJ2-5; 12 positions match TRBD2. There are 20 residues in the CDR3. Germline V gene sequence: CDR1 LGHNA, CDR2 YNFKEQ. Germline trimming cut 4 bases from V and 0 bases from J; bases unmatched to any gene: 15. The CDR3 loop is CASSPRGRTSGAQYQETQYF. In nucleotides, the CDR3 is TGTGCCAGCAGCCCAAGAGGGCGGACTAGCGGGGCCCAGTACCAAGAGACCCAGTACTTC.

The chain uses TRBV25-1 and TRBJ2-5; 7 bases are shared with TRBD1. The CDR3 consists of 15 residues. Germline CDR1 is MGHDK and CDR2 is SYGVNS. After removal of 8 bases from V and 3 bases from J, the junction contained 12 bases not matched to a gene. The CDR3 sequence is CASSGFGQVKETQYF. The CDR3 DNA reads TGTGCCAGCTCGGGGTTCGGACAGGTCAAAGAGACCCAGTACTTC.

The V gene is TRBV6-5, the J gene TRBJ1-3, with 7 bases that match TRBD1. V lost 6 bases and J lost 4; bases outside the gene matches: 3. This CDR3 spans 13 amino acids. Germline lookup yields CDR1 MNHEY and CDR2 SVGAGI. CDR3: CASRSTGGNTIYF. DNA for the CDR3: TGTGCCAGCAGATCGACAGGGGGAAACACCATATATTTT.

V and J are TRBV30 and TRBJ1-4, with D unclear. The V end lost 1 base, the J end lost 10 bases, and 7 bases lay between the germline ends. CDR1 is GTSNPN and CDR2 is SVGIG in the germline V gene (reference sequence). The CDR3 is 11 residues long. CDR3 residues: CAWSGEGKLFF. The DNA of the CDR3 is TGTGCCTGGAGTGGGGAGGGAAAACTGTTTTTT.

The chain carries TRBV7-3 and TRBJ2-3; 14 bases are shared with TRBD2. The length of the CDR3 is 15 residues. The germline CDR1 and CDR2 sequences are SGHTA and FQGTGA. Trimming took 4 bases from V and 9 from J; bases not matched to a gene: 6. DNA of the CDR3: TGTGCCAGCAGCTCCAGGACTAGCGGGGGGCCCACGCAGTATTTT. It yields the protein CASSSRTSGGPTQYF.

The genes are TRBV18 and TRBJ1-4, with TRBD1 identical over 8 bases. V shed 3 bases and J 7 bases; nucleotides not matched to a gene: 10. Germline CDR1 reads KGHSH; CDR2 reads LQKENI. This CDR3 has 16 amino acids. CDR3 sequence: CASSPNDGTGIEKLFF. The CDR3 bases are TGTGCCAGCTCACCTAACGACGGGACAGGTATTGAAAAACTGTTTTTT.

This chain connects TRBV7-2 to TRBJ1-5, with D uncertain. The CDR3 has 15 residues. V was shortened by 1 base and J by 2 bases, with 9 bases between the two germline ends. Germline loops: CDR1 SGHTA, CDR2 FQGNSA. DNA of the CDR3: TGTGCCAGCAGCTTAGATCCGGTCGGCAATCAGCCCCAGCATTTT. Its translation: CASSLDPVGNQPQHF.

In its sample, this clone was seen a few times. The rearrangement uses TRBV5-5 and TRBJ2-3; a weak D match, TRBD2 (7 bases). This CDR3 has 16 residues. Looked up from germline, CDR1 is SGHKS and CDR2 is YYEKEE (reference sequence). The V and J ends lost 1 base and 1 base respectively, with 13 bases between them. CDR3 DNA: TGTGCCAGCAGCTTGTTGGGGGGGCCCGGCACAGATACGCAGTATTTT. Its translation: CASSLLGGPGTDTQYF.